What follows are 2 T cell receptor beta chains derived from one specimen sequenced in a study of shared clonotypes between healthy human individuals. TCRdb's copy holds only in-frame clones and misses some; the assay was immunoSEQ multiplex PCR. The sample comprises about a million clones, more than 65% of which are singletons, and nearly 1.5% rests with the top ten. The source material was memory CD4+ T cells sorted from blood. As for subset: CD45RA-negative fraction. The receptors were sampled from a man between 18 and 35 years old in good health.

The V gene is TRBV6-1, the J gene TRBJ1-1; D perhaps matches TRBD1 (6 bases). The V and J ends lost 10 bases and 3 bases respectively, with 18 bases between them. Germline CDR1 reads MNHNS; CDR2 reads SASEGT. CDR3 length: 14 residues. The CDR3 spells CANSELQGDTEAFF. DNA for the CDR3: TGTGCCAACTCTGAGTTACAGGGAGACACTGAAGCTTTCTTT.

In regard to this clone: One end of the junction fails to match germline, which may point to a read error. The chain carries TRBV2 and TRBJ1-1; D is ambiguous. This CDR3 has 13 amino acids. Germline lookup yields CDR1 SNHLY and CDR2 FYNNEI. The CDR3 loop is CAGSQDWNTEAFF. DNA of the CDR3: TGTGCCGGCAGCCAGGATTGGAACACTGAAGCTTTCTTT.